This section outlines one TCR beta chain sequence together with its context. In its sample, this clonotype was seen many times. Its binding antigen is unknown. No much larger clone is present one base from it, and per-base qualities are unavailable. This record belongs to a study of molecular identifiers for immune sequencing clone quantification listed by TCRdb under 2018. Background for the entire study: For a replicate experiment, RNA from roughly 20,000 or 100,000 naive CD8 T cells was divided into five aliquots, of which four were sequenced. CD8 T cells were used in a methods study to benchmark molecular-identifier clustering-based TCR repertoire sequencing (MIDCIRS) and TCR RNA copy counting.

Library prep was done by PCR. The listed sequencing device is Illumina HiSeq 4000. Preparation of bulk TCR libraries followed a previously described approach, with the TCR primers listed in Table S5. Total RNA was purified with the Qiagen AllPrep DNA/RNA kit. Before analysis, reads from multiple sequencing runs of the same library were pooled. The original methods were these. Reads were retained only if their TCR constant sequence matched exactly, and those retained reads were trimmed to 150 nt and grouped according to their 12-nt molecular barcodes. Reads in each barcode group were sub-clustered using a 15% Levenshtein threshold, and a quality-weighted consensus sequence was built for each RNA molecule. Non-functional sequences were discarded, and so were lower-count sequences lying one edit away from another sequence. Based on a fit of two negative binomial distributions, barcode sub-clusters having less than 20% of the maximum read count were discarded. TCRdb trimmed the raw reads at Q25, called clones with MiXCR and kept productive beta chains. Identical CDR3 proteins give one entry, which carries the most common genes and DNA. TCRdb's processing, not the authors' own work, is the source of the V and J calls. The sample has about 640,000 distinct CDR3 sequences on record, just under 20% of them singletons. The ten largest clonotypes hold 0.7% to 1% of the sample.

CDR1 and CDR2 are drawn from the germline V gene (reference sequence): LNHDA, SQIVND. The CDR3 covers 15 residues, taking in both the cysteine and the phenylalanine. The retained sequence is limited to the CDR3, 45 bases, with the frame set at the first base. V drops 4 bases and J drops 1 base, leaving 13 bases in between. Libraries of naive CD8 T cells were built from approximately 20,000 to 1,000,000 sorted cells, with 10%, 30% or 50% of the purified RNA used. Naive CD8 T cells were FACS-sorted as CD8+CD4-CCR7+CD45RA+ on a BD FACSAria II into RLT Plus buffer. To test detection sensitivity, Jurkat RNA equal to 9 to 10 TCR copies was added to samples of roughly 19,000-1,100,000 naive CD8 T cells. CD8 T cells were enriched using RosetteSep CD8+ T Cell Enrichment Cocktail and Ficoll-Paque, and the enriched cells then underwent ACK red cell lysis. What the authors observed across the whole study: The naive libraries included spiked-in Jurkat TCR RNA (under eleven copies' worth), and this Jurkat TCR RNA is not part of the donor repertoire. Highly expanded clone sizes could be underestimated because identical TCR molecules may share a barcode. Modeling gave 3 to 3.5 recovered TCR RNA copies per cell versus about 10 by digital PCR, implying approximately 30% capture efficiency. Clones above 20 RNA copies held over 97% of molecules in CMV-specific effector cells but under 1% in naive cells. Without barcode sub-clustering, chimeric consensus sequences inflated TCR diversity; chimeras reached as high as 47%. Spiked-in Jurkat TCR RNA equivalent to a single cell was reported to be detectable even among 850,000 to 1,000,000 naive CD8 T cells.

Sequencing was done on a sample of naive CD8+ T cells from blood, with Jurkat cell RNA spiked in. What this sample's cell subset or site label stands for: FACS-sorted CD8+CD4-CCR7+CD45RA+ naive T cells. The sequence was obtained from a human donor in good health. Some libraries in this study had Jurkat cell RNA spiked in. The chain joins TRBV19 to TRBJ1-1; a weak D assignment points to TRBD1 (5 bases agree). The CDR3 region: CASSTQGLGNTEAFF. DNA sequence: TGTGCCAGTAGTACCCAGGGACTGGGGAACACTGAAGCTTTCTTT.